The rows below give T cell receptor beta chains drawn from one sample of a study of T cells in localized non-small cell lung cancer. The assay was immunoSEQ multiplex PCR, and TCRdb's table has in-frame clones only and misses some. Here the sample spans roughly 61,000 clones, approximately 80% being singletons. This sample comprised PBMCs, obtained before any cancer treatment. Every receptor here comes from a man between 40 and 70 years old with stage II lung adenocarcinoma. Each CDR3 is given with its conserved first and last residue. D genes are given only for firm matches. Size is omitted from some rows. Given values are once, few, many or a class for expanded clones.

d_call: -
v_call: TRBV9
clone_size: -
j_call: TRBJ2-1
cdr3_nt: TGTGCCAGCAGCGTGGGCCAGAGCGGCAATGAGCAGTTCTTC
cdr3_aa: CASSVGQSGNEQFF

d_call: TRBD2
v_call: TRBV7-8
clone_size: -
j_call: TRBJ2-1
cdr3_nt: TGTGCCAGCAGCTTGCTCCAGGGGACTAGCGTTAGATCTGATGAGCAGTTCTTC
cdr3_aa: CASSLLQGTSVRSDEQFF

d_call: -
v_call: TRBV19
clone_size: once
j_call: TRBJ1-5
cdr3_nt: TGTGCCAGTAGTGTCGACAGTAGCAATCAGCCCCAGCATTTT
cdr3_aa: CASSVDSSNQPQHF

d_call: -
v_call: TRBV29-1
clone_size: -
j_call: TRBJ2-1
cdr3_nt: TGCAGCGCCGGCAATGGCTACAATGAGCAGTTCTTC
cdr3_aa: CSAGNGYNEQFF

d_call: -
v_call: TRBV7-3
clone_size: -
j_call: TRBJ1-1
cdr3_nt: TGTGCCAGCAGCTTAACGGGGGTGAGGCAAGCCGGGACTGAAGCTTTCTTT
cdr3_aa: CASSLTGVRQAGTEAFF

d_call: -
v_call: TRBV19
clone_size: -
j_call: TRBJ2-4
cdr3_nt: TGTGCCAGTAGTATTCGAGGAGAAAACATTCAGTACTTC
cdr3_aa: CASSIRGENIQYF

d_call: -
v_call: TRBV2
clone_size: -
j_call: TRBJ1-3
cdr3_nt: TGTGCCAGCAGTAGGACACCTTCTGGAAACACCATATATTTT
cdr3_aa: CASSRTPSGNTIYF

d_call: -
v_call: TRBV27
clone_size: -
j_call: TRBJ1-2
cdr3_nt: TGTGCCAGCAGTTCGTGGACCCTTAGGGACTATGGCTACACCTTC
cdr3_aa: CASSSWTLRDYGYTF

d_call: -
v_call: TRBV6-6
clone_size: -
j_call: TRBJ1-1
cdr3_nt: TGTGCCAGCAGTTACCTCGACGGTCGCACTGAAGCTTTCTTT
cdr3_aa: CASSYLDGRTEAFF

d_call: TRBD1
v_call: TRBV19
clone_size: once
j_call: TRBJ2-7
cdr3_nt: TGTGCCAGTAGCAGTTCCGGGACAGTCTCCTACGAGCAGTACTTC
cdr3_aa: CASSSSGTVSYEQYF

d_call: TRBD2
v_call: TRBV5-5
clone_size: -
j_call: TRBJ2-1
cdr3_nt: TGTGCCAGCAGCTTGGCCTCTAGCGGGAAGGATGAGCAGTTCTTC
cdr3_aa: CASSLASSGKDEQFF

d_call: -
v_call: TRBV12-5
clone_size: -
j_call: TRBJ2-2
cdr3_nt: TGTGCTTCCTCCGGGTCTCCGGATCGGGAGCTGTTTTTT
cdr3_aa: CASSGSPDRELFF

d_call: -
v_call: TRBV11-1
clone_size: -
j_call: TRBJ2-2
cdr3_nt: TGTGCCAGCAGCTTCGTCGGGGAGCTGTTTTTT
cdr3_aa: CASSFVGELFF

d_call: -
v_call: TRBV10-1
clone_size: -
j_call: TRBJ1-1
cdr3_nt: TGCGCCAGCAGTGACAGCCAGAACACTGAAGCTTTCTTT
cdr3_aa: CASSDSQNTEAFF

d_call: TRBD2
v_call: TRBV19
clone_size: -
j_call: TRBJ2-1
cdr3_nt: TGTGCCAGTAGTATCAGAGGGGGACTAGGGGGCAATGAGCAGTTCTTC
cdr3_aa: CASSIRGGLGGNEQFF

d_call: TRBD1
v_call: TRBV4-1
clone_size: -
j_call: TRBJ2-6
cdr3_nt: TGCGCCAGCAGCCGGGTACTCACAGGGGGCGGTGGGGCCAACGTCCTGACTTTC
cdr3_aa: CASSRVLTGGGGANVLTF

d_call: TRBD2
v_call: TRBV28
clone_size: -
j_call: TRBJ2-4
cdr3_nt: TGTGCCAGCGGCAGACTAGCGGAAATAGCCAAAAACATTCAGTACTTC
cdr3_aa: CASGRLAEIAKNIQYF

d_call: TRBD1
v_call: TRBV25-1
clone_size: -
j_call: TRBJ1-2
cdr3_nt: TGTGCCAGCAGTAAAGGACAGGTCGGGGGCTACACCTTC
cdr3_aa: CASSKGQVGGYTF

d_call: TRBD1
v_call: TRBV5-1
clone_size: -
j_call: TRBJ1-5
cdr3_nt: TGCGCCAGCAGCCCGACAGGGAATAGCAATCAGCCCCAGCATTTT
cdr3_aa: CASSPTGNSNQPQHF

d_call: TRBD2
v_call: TRBV6-1
clone_size: -
j_call: TRBJ2-7
cdr3_nt: TGTGCCAGCAGTGAAGGGGGGGGAGACTACGAGCAGTACTTC
cdr3_aa: CASSEGGGDYEQYF